This T cell receptor (beta chain) came from a study of T-cell reconstitution after alpha-beta-depleted transplantation in children listed by TCRdb under 2016. Describing the broader study: Using TCR repertoire profiling, the study followed T-cell immune reconstitution in a quantitative way in children after TCRalphabeta/CD19-depleted allogeneic hematopoietic cell transplantation.

The paper as a whole reports these results and caveats: Over the following months the frequencies of hyperexpanded clones went down, and after one year T-cell counts and TCRbeta diversity were mostly credited to newly produced T cells. The apparently early alphabetaT-cell count recovery about two months after transplant was reportedly dependent on only several hundred rapidly expanded clones derived from non-depleted graft cells. In some patients, high TCRbeta diversity at day 60 was attributed to recipient T cells and intrathymic progenitors that had survived conditioning.

This clonotype was detected only a few times. The target of this receptor is not known. The DNA is left out, because the CDR3 cannot be placed on it with certainty; the CDR3 is given as TCRdb lists it. Receptor libraries were prepared by PCR. Data came from an Illumina HiSeq 2500. TCR library preparation used molecular barcoding, with unique molecular identifiers applied to normalize quantification of the TCRbeta repertoire. Using fastp at Q25 and MiXCR, TCRdb reprocessed the public reads and kept productive beta chains. Rows merge per CDR3 protein into single entries with the most common DNA and genes. The sample table contains about 500,000 distinct CDR3 sequences; only one count was recorded for roughly 11% of them. The biggest ten clones account for 12% to 15% of the sample. Taken from cysteine to phenylalanine, the CDR3 has 17 residues. Interpreted using the paper, the treatment or condition label stands for: allogeneic hematopoietic cell transplantation with graft depleted of TCRalphabeta T cells and CD19 B cells. Transplant recipients were children who received TCRalphabeta/CD19-depleted allogeneic hematopoietic cell grafts.

Rearrangement joined TRBV21-1 to TRBJ2-1. TRBV21-1 is listed as a pseudogene. Sequences were derived from PBMCs, mostly from graft donor cells, sampled 180 days after TCRalphabeta/CD19-depleted stem cell transplant. The sequence came from a female patient aged 2-15 years who had a stem cell transplant for aplastic anemia, so the T cells may come from the graft donor. The CDR3 region: CASSKGHYQCSYNEQFF.